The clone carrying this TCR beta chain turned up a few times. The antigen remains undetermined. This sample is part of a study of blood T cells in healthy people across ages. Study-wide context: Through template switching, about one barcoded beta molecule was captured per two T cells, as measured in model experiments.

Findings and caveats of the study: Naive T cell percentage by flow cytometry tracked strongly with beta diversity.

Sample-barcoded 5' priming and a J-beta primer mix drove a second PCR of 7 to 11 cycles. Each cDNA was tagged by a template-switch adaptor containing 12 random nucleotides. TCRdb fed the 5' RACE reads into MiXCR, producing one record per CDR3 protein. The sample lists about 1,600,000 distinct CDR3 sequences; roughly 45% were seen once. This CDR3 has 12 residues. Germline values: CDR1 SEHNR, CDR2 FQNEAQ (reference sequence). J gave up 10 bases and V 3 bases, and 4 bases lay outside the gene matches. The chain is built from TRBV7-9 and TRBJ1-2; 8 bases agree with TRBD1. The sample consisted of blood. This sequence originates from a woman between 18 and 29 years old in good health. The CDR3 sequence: CASSLGQVPYTF. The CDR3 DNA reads TGTGCCAGCAGCTTGGGACAGGTGCCCTACACCTTC.